This T cell receptor beta chain was obtained from a study of post-analysis software for immune sequencing data. Study-wide context: Clinical courses comprised relapsing-remitting, secondary progressive and progressive-relapsing multiple sclerosis.

Unique molecular identifiers tagged the TCR beta cDNA libraries. Each sample of roughly 1 to 11 million input T cells yielded around 500,000 cDNA molecules, so each molecule approximated one T cell. Via MiXCR, TCRdb re-called the PCR reads, giving one row per CDR3 protein. The sample includes hundreds of thousands of distinct CDR3 sequences, 59% of them seen just once. Broader study findings: Patients showed TRBV5-6, TRBV5-1 and TRBV20-1 among four to six TRBV segments more frequent than in controls. People with multiple sclerosis had a significantly lower normalized Chao1 diversity than controls did.

CDR1 is SGHKS, CDR2 YYEKEE, per germline (reference sequence). The CDR3 sequence is 14 residues long. V was pared by 0 bases and J by 4 bases, with 8 bases between. Notes on this clonotype: Its specificity is unknown.

Specimen: blood. The chain employs TRBV5-5 and TRBJ1-5; maybe TRBD1 (5 bases). The receptor's source is a girl aged 2 to 9 with multiple sclerosis. CDR3 DNA sequence: TGTGCCAGCAGCTTGGCCCGGGGGAATCAGCCCCAGCATTTT. Amino acids: CASSLARGNQPQHF.